Listed here is a single T cell receptor (beta chain). This sample stems from a study of metastatic and nonmetastatic thyroid tumors. As for the study in general: Repertoires of blood and of tissue (tumor or nodule) from malignant and benign thyroid patients were compared.

Thyroid surgery took place with no prior treatment in any patient. CDR1 and CDR2 from the germline V gene are DFQATT and SNEGSKA (reference sequence). Trimming took 5 bases from V and 3 from J, leaving 8 bases between them. The CDR3 extends over 11 amino acids. In the authors' methods: Building a distant-metastasis classifier for papillary thyroid cancer drew on CDR3 differences across clinicopathological groups. TCRdb reprocessed the PCR reads via MiXCR. None of the V and J calls come from the authors' own analysis; TCRdb made them. The top ten clones hold roughly a quarter of a sample with 15,000 to 20,000 clones, approximately 37% of them seen once.

The TCR comes from a female donor with papillary thyroid cancer or a benign thyroid nodule (not recorded which). Some clones in this sample may be carry-over from other donors' samples. The chain recombines TRBV20-1 with TRBJ2-7; D remains unclear. The specimen was tumor tissue. DNA of the CDR3: TGCAGTGCTCCCTTATACTACGAGCAGTACTTC. The encoded protein is CSAPLYYEQYF.